A single count supports the clone carrying this TCR beta chain. Its antigen is unidentified. This entry is derived from a study of shared clonotypes between healthy human individuals. Study-level background: Contributing individuals were a couple of females and a few males aged 18 to 49. Per donor, three plates held CD4 naive cells, three held CD4 memory, two held CD8 naive and one held CD8 memory. Whole-study results and caveats: Tissue TCR repertoires likely differ from these blood-only repertoires. For sorted subsets, rarefaction showed incomplete sequencing despite large depth.

Using immunoSEQ multiplex PCR, the repertoire was profiled, and TCRdb retains in-frame clones only, with some absent. The data show about 600,000 clones, with 95% to 98% seen just once and 0.057% held by the top ten. The germline V and J ends were trimmed by 0 bases and 4 bases, with 10 bases remaining between them. Germline values: CDR1 MNHEY, CDR2 SMNVEV (reference sequence). This CDR3 has 14 amino acids. This clonotype was sampled from a woman aged 25-40 years in good health. This chain joins TRBV27 and TRBJ2-7; D is ambiguous. What was sequenced was naive CD4+ T cells sorted from blood. Subset noted: CD45RA+ positively selected. Here the CDR3 DNA reads TGTGCCAGCAGTTTATCCCTACAAGCATACGAGCAGTACTTC. This sequence encodes CASSLSLQAYEQYF.